Listed here is a single T cell receptor beta chain. The data belong to a study of graft-versus-host responses after intestinal transplantation. This CDR3 has 15 amino acids. The germline V gene has CDR1 WSHSY and CDR2 SAAADI. Generated by immunoSEQ multiplex PCR, the TCRdb table keeps only in-frame clones and is missing some. Of over 20,000 clones listed, 89% were seen once; the top ten hold approximately 5%. The chain carries TRBV10-2 and TRBJ2-5; 10 bases map to TRBD1. The end of the DNA fits TRBJ2-7 better, so the J call may be wrong. The receptor was isolated from a human patient who received an intestinal transplant, so some T cells may come from the graft donor. The specimen was PBMCs, collected roughly 64 days after intestinal transplantation. CDR3: CASSAMGQGSYEQYF. In DNA form, the CDR3 reads TGCGCCAGCAGTGCAATGGGACAGGGGTCCTACGAGCAGTACTTC.